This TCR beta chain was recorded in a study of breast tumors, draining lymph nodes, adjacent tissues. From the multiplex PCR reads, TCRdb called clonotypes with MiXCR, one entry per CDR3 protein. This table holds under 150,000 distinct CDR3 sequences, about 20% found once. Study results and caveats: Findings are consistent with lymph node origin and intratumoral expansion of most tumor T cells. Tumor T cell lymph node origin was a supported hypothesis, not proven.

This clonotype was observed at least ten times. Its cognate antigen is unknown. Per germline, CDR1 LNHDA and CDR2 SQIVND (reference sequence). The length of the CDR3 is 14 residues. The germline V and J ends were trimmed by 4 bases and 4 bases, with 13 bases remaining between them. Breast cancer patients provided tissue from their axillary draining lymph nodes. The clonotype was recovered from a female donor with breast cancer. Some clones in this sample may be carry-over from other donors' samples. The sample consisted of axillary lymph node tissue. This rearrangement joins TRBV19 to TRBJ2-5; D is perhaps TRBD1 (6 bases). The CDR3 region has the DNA TGTGCCAGTAGTAGAGCGCAGGGGAGAGAGACCCAGTACTTC. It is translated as CASSRAQGRETQYF.